The present entry profiles one TCR beta chain with its context. This receptor's antigen is unknown. The record has no base qualities; no much larger clone is one base away. Including cysteine and phenylalanine, the CDR3 has 14 amino acids. Solely the CDR3 DNA is kept, with 42 bases framed from the first base. The CDR1 and CDR2 encoded by the germline V gene are SGHRS and YFSETQ. V and J are truncated by 2 bases and 5 bases respectively, leaving an intervening sequence of 13 bases. Library creation used the immunoSEQ multiplex PCR assay. For the multiplex PCR, a mixture combining 60 forward primers for TCR Vbeta segments and 13 reverse primers for TCR Jbeta segments was used. The CDR3 region of rearranged TCR beta genes was amplified from genomic DNA by a multiplex PCR assay. Amplified TCR beta libraries were sequenced as 87-base-pair reads on the Illumina HiSeq System. Per the source publication's procedure: Across the roughly 700 repertoires, a later analysis counted 80 million or so unique TCR beta chains, roughly 11 million of which were shared by at least two donors. Raw reads were error-corrected and collapsed into unique sequences by a nearest-neighbor algorithm in which closely related sequences were merged to remove PCR and sequencing errors. V, D and J gene segments were assigned by aligning CDR3 sequences to IMGT reference sequences. For a sequence to be retained, a match of at least six nucleotides was required to both a V gene segment and a J gene segment. Rearrangements were called productive when the CDR3 lacked stop codons and stayed in frame with V and J; all others were non-productive. CDR3 was defined according to IMGT convention as the region running from the second conserved V-encoded cysteine to the conserved J-encoded phenylalanine. The earlier analysis of some 580 of the donors excluded any sequence lacking an unambiguous match to a single V gene segment. In an earlier analysis of approximately 560 of the donors, a V segment was called functional when productive rearrangements were above 56.7%, and segregating when the standard deviation between donors exceeded 5%. A statistical classification framework was built to diagnose cytomegalovirus status from the catalog of TCR beta chain sequences. In a later analysis, TCR nucleotide sequences were compared against IMGT/GENE-DB human TR gene sequences so that V and J genes could be assigned. Using the TCRdist pipeline, a later analysis assigned CDR3 sequences along with most-parsimonious VDJ recombination scenarios. In a later analysis, each TCR beta chain was defined by its CDR3 amino acid sequence together with its V-gene family, and reads without a unique V-gene family were excluded. To address suspected cross-contamination and a sequencing artifact, a later analysis removed under 600 highly shared, low-generation-probability nucleotide sequences. For each public chain, a later analysis derived a clonal expansion index from normalized ranks of inferred template counts within each repertoire. In a later analysis, generation probabilities were computed using a VDJ recombination model fitted to out-of-frame rearrangements, and the results were checked against IGoR. A later analysis scored TCR-TCR, TCR-HLA and TCR-CMV co-occurrence with hypergeometric tests, applying a repertoire-size bias correction to TCR pairs. False discovery rates were estimated in a later analysis by permuting HLA or CMV assignments 20 times. In a later analysis, co-occurring TCRs were grouped using DBSCAN, and TCRdist sequence similarity was added for clustering within HLA-allele-positive subsets. Co-occurrence clustering excluded repertoires with fewer than 30,000 or more than 120,000 public chains, plus five with anomalous nucleotide sharing. Imported from immuneACCESS, the table was reduced by TCRdb to in-frame sequences with V and J called. These copies leave out some clones; in studies compared against another copy, an unresolved V gene accounts for under half, and the cause of the remainder is not known. From that table come the V and J calls and clone size; the DNA was used to work out D and trimming. The sample contains 140,000 to 150,000 clones, 60% to 80% of them found a single time. The biggest ten clones account for less than 2% of the sample.

The data were taken from a study of cytomegalovirus exposure and HLA in healthy donors (dated by TCRdb to 2017 to 2019). For the study in its entirety: According to an earlier analysis of a few hundred of the donors, 200 million or so T cells yielded some 120 million unique TCR beta sequences and approximately 280 Gb of sequence data. On average, about 200,000 unique TCR beta nucleotide sequences were sequenced per donor among 398 genotyped donors of the cohort, with roughly 20% of those sequences being non-productive. In the later analysis, no new phenotypic data were used to find candidate immune exposures; instead, reliance was placed on TCR beta sequences and their occurrence across donors. Typing coverage varied by locus: roughly 629-640 donors for A, B, C, DRB1 and DQB1; under 550 for DQA1; some 610 for DPA1; roughly 470 for DPB1. Five DR-DQ haplotypes were treated as single units for association and clustering because of strong linkage in the cohort. Along with the approximately 650-subject first cohort, a separate validation cohort of roughly 110 different subjects was used. Among the roughly 400 genotyped donors, 75% to 90% belonged to the genetic ancestry cluster associated with self-reported Caucasian donors. The T cell repertoires of under 750 subjects were profiled by immunosequencing and related to cytomegalovirus serostatus. Class I and class II HLA loci were covered by the typing at four-digit resolution. A later analysis re-examined previously published TCR beta repertoires from around 670 donors and added high-resolution HLA genotyping to investigate patterns of TCR occurrence. In a later genetic analysis, genome-wide SNP genotypes for about 65% of the roughly 670 donors were used, and that subset was treated as a discovery cohort. The study aimed to test whether cataloging public T cell receptors could reveal signatures of past pathogen exposure. An early release that covered fewer than 750 HLA-typed donors contained about 290 gigabases of sequencing data and 85 million to 100 million unique TCR sequences. To decide whether each TCR beta V gene segment behaved as functional or pseudogenic, an earlier analysis of fewer than 750 of the donors relied on high-throughput TCR beta sequencing. To predict cytomegalovirus infection status, the study combined high-throughput TCR immunosequencing, statistical association of individual TCRs with disease status, and machine learning. Every discovery cohort repertoire had been produced on one sequencing platform. Donor age, sex, ethnicity and CMV serostatus were collected together with the repertoire data.

Paper-wide results and their limitations: A further reported finding was that TCR beta sequences accurately predicted the HLA-A and HLA-B alleles for most subjects in the first cohort. A later genetic analysis reported fewer N-insertions in productive TCRs among donors in an Asian-associated ancestry cluster than the roughly 700-donor mean. In a later analysis, HLA-associated TCR beta chains were found to be more clonally expanded and to have lower generation probabilities than equally common non-associated chains. In a later analysis, most CMV-associated TCR beta chains were found to appear HLA-restricted, with HLA associations seemingly driven largely by CMV exposure. In a later genetic analysis, a missense DCLRE1C variant was associated with V-gene and J-gene trimming of TCR beta chains, and the association was replicated in an independent cohort. A few of the identified cytomegalovirus-associated TCR beta chains were confirmed in vitro to be specific for cytomegalovirus antigens. Because HLA typing was unavailable for some donors at each locus, only the typed subset was used in association tests. The cohort was sequenced for TCR beta chains only, and without alpha or paired-chain data the features that could be detected were limited. Linkage disequilibrium might explain the correlated functional status among segregating V segments, but an unknown experimental factor could not be excluded. Because counts were too low, 15 to 20 rarely observed V segments, including chromosome 9 orphons, were excluded from the earlier analysis of 587 of the donors. Presence/absence analyses assumed roughly uniform sequencing depth across donors, an assumption that may not hold. In a later analysis, the rate of TCR association differed among HLA loci, with DRB1 alleles having the most associated TCRs and HLA-C alleles having the fewest. Most TCR sequences were seen in very few donors, while some public TCRs were found in many individuals. Some IMGT-functional V segments, including TRBV6-2 and TRBV6-3, could not be distinguished by the 87-base-pair reads and were therefore excluded. In both the original and validation cohorts, the classifier was reported to diagnose cytomegalovirus status with high specificity and sensitivity. The study listed 170 or so TCR beta chains as associated with cytomegalovirus. Broadly in line with IMGT annotations, most TCR beta V segments showed up in productive rearrangements about 90% or about 30% of the time in an earlier analysis of 587 of the donors. CMV serostatus was the only immune exposure information available for the cohort. A cluster of highly shared sequence variants was judged likely to represent a technical artifact of the sequencing pipeline. The authors suggested that the approach could potentially be extended to other disease states and immunological phenotypes. According to a later analysis, parvovirus B19, influenza, CMV and Epstein-Barr virus appeared linked to several top co-occurrence clusters. A later analysis associated 15,000 or so TCR beta sequences with specific HLA alleles at a false discovery rate of 0.05. When HLA alleles, especially DR and DQ, strongly co-occurred, attributing TCR associations to individual alleles was difficult.

In total, approximately 700 healthy bone marrow donors made up the cohort. At the time of sampling, all cohort members were nominally healthy, though unrecorded immune exposures were likely present. The donor was CMV seronegative and belonged to the group of 350 to 400 seronegative cohort members. Each donor provided a peripheral blood sample, and peripheral blood mononuclear cells were used for TCR beta sequencing. The Qiagen DNeasy Blood Extraction Kit was used to extract genomic DNA from the blood cell samples. Rearrangement joined TRBV5-1 to TRBJ2-5; the D segment cannot be called with confidence. The sample was PBMCs. The clonotype originates from a woman in her thirties in good health and CMV-seronegative. For the CDR3, the sequence is CASSFATPPETQYF. Here is the DNA: TGCGCCAGCAGCTTTGCTACCCCGCCTGAGACCCAGTACTTC.